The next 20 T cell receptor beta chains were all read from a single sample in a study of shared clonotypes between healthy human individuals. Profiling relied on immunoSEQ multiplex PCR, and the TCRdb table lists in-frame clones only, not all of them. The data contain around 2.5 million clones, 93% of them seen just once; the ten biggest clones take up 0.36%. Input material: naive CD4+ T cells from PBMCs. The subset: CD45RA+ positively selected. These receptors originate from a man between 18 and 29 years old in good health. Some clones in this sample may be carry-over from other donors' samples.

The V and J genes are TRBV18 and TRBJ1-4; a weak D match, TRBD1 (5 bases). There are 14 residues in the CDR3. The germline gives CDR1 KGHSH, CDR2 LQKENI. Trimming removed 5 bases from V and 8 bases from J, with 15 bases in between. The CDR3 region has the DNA TGTGCCAGCTCAGAACGGGACCCCGTGGAAAAACTGTTTTTT. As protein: CASSERDPVEKLFF.

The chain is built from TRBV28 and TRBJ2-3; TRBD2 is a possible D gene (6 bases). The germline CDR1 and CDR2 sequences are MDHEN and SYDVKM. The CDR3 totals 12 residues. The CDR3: CVAGTVTDTQYF. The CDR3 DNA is TGTGTCGCGGGGACTGTCACAGATACGCAGTATTTT. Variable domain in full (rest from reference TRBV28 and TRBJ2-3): DVKVTQSSRYLVKRTGEKVFLECVQDMDHENMFWYRQDPGLGLRLIYFSYDVKMKEKGDIPEGYSVSREKKERFSLILESASTNQTSMYLCVAGTVTDTQYFGPGTRLTVL.

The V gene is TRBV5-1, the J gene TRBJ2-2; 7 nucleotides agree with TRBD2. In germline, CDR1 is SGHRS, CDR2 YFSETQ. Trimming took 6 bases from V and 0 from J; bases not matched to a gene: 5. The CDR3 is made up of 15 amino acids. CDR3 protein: CASNLGLANTGELFF. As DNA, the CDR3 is TGCGCCAGCAACCTCGGACTAGCGAACACCGGGGAGCTGTTTTTT.

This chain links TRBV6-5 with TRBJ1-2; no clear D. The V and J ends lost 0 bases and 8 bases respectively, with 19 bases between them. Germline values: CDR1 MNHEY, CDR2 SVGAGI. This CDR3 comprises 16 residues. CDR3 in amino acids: CASSYSIVRWKGGYTF. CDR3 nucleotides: TGTGCCAGCAGTTACTCGATAGTACGGTGGAAGGGAGGCTACACCTTC.

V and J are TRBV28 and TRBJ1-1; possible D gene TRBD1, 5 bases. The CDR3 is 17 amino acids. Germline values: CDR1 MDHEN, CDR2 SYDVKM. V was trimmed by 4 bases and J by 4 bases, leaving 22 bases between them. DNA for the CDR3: TGTGCCAGCAGTTCCCCCAACTTTCGGGGCAGGAGCACTGAAGCTTTCTTT. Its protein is CASSSPNFRGRSTEAFF.

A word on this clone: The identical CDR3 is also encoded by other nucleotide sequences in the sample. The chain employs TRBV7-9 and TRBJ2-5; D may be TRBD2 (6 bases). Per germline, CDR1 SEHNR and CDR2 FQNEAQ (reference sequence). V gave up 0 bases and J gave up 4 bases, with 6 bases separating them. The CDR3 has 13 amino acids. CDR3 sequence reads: CASSLAAGETQYF. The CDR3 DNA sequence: TGTGCCAGCAGCTTAGCAGCGGGAGAGACCCAGTACTTC.

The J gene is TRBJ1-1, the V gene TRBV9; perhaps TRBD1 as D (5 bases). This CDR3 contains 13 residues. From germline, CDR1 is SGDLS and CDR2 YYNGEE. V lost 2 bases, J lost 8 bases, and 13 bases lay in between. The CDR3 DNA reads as TGTGCCAGCAGCGTCGCCAGGGACGGCGAAGCTTTCTTT. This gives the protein CASSVARDGEAFF.

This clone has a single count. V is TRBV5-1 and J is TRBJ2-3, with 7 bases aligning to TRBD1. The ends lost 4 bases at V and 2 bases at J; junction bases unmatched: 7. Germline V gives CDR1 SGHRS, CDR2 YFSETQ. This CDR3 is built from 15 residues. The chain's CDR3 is CASSPGQAHTDTQYF. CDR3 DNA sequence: TGCGCCAGCAGCCCCGGACAGGCGCACACAGATACGCAGTATTTT. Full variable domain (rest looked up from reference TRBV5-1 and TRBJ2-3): KAGVTQTPRYLIKTRGQQVTLSCSPISGHRSVSWYQQTPGQGLQFLFEYFSETQRNKGNFPGRFSGRQFSNSRSEMNVSTLELGDSALYLCASSPGQAHTDTQYFGPGTRLTVL.

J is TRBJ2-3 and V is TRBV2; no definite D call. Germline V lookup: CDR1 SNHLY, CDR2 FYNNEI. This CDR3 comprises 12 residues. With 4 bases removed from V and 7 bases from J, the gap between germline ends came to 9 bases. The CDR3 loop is CASSVSGHTQYF. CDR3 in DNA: TGTGCCAGCAGTGTTTCCGGTCATACGCAGTATTTT.

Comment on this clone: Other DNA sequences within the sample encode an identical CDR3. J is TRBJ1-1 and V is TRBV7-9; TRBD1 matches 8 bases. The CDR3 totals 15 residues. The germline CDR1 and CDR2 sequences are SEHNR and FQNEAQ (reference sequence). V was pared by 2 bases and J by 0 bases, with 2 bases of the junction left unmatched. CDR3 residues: CASSLQGALNTEAFF. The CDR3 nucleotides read TGTGCCAGCAGCTTACAGGGGGCTTTGAACACTGAAGCTTTCTTT.

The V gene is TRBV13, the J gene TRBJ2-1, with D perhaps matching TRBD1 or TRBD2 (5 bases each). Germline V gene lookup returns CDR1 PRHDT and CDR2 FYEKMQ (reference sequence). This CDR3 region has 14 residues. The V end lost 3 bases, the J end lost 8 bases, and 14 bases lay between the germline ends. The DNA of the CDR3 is TGTGCCAGCAGCTTGGGACGTACGCTCCATGAGCAGTTCTTC. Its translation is CASSLGRTLHEQFF.

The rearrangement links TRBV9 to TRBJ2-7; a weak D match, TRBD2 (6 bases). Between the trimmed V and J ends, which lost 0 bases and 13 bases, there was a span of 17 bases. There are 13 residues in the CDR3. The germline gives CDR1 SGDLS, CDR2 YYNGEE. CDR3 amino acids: CASSVDDGGIHYF. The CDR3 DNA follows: TGTGCCAGCAGCGTAGACGATGGCGGGATTCATTACTTC.

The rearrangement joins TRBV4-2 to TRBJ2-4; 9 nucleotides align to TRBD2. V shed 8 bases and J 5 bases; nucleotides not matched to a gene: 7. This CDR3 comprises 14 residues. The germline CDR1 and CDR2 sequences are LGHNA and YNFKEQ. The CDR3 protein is CASARGGNQNIQYF. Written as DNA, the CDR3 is TGTGCCAGCGCGCGGGGGGGGAACCAAAACATTCAGTACTTC.

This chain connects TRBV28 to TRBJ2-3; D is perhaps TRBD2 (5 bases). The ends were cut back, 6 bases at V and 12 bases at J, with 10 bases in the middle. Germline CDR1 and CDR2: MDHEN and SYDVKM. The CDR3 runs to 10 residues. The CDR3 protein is CASRRVEQYF. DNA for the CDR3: TGTGCCAGCAGGAGGGTCGAACAGTATTTT.

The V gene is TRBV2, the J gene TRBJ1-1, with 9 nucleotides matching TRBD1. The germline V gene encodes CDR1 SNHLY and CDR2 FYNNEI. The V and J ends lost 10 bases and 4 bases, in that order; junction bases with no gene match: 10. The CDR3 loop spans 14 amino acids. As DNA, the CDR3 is TGTGCCAACAAATGGGACAGGGCTCTCACTGAAGCTTTCTTT. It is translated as CANKWDRALTEAFF.

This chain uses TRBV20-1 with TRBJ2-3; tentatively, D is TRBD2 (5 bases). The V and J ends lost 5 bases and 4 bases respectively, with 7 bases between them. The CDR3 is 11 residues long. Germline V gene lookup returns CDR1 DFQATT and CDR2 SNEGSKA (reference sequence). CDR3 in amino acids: CSAGSADTQYF. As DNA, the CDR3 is TGCAGTGCTGGGAGTGCAGATACGCAGTATTTT.

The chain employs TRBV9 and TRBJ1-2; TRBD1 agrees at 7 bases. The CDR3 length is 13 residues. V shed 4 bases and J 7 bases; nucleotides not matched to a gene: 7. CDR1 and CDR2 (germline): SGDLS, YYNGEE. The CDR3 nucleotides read TGTGCCAGCAGCTTCGGGACAGCTTCTGGCTACACCTTC. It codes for CASSFGTASGYTF.

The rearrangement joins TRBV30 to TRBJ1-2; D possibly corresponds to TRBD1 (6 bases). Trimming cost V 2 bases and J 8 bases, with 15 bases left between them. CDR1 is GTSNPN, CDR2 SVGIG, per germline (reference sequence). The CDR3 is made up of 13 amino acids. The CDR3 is CAWSSQDSRGYTF. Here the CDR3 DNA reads TGTGCCTGGAGTTCCCAGGACAGTCGAGGCTACACCTTC.

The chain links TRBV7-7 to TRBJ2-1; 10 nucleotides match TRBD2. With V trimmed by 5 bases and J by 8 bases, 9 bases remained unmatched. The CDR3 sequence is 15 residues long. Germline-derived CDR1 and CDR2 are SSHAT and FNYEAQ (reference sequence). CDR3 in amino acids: CASSLSSGSKDEQFF. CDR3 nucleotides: TGTGCCAGCAGCCTCTCTAGCGGGAGTAAGGATGAGCAGTTCTTC.

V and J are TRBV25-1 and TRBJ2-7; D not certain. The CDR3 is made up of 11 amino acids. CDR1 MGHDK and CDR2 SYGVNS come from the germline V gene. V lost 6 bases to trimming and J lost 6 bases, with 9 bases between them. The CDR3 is CASRGFLEQYF. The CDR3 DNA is TGTGCCAGCAGGGGTTTTCTCGAGCAGTACTTC.